The clone carrying this T cell receptor beta chain was counted only a few times. Through a sample-barcoded 5' primer and a J-beta primer mix, a second PCR was run for roughly 6 to 12 cycles. TCRdb re-analysed the 5' RACE reads in MiXCR, keeping a single row per CDR3 protein. The repertoire has about 680,000 distinct CDR3 sequences, around half of them found once; the top ten carry around 32%. The sample belongs to a study of blood T cells in healthy people across ages. Study overall: Template switching retrieved approximately one barcoded beta molecule for each two T cells.

The V and J ends lost 5 bases and 3 bases, in that order; junction bases with no gene match: 6. This CDR3 is built from 15 residues. Germline V gene sequence: CDR1 SGHTA, CDR2 FQGNSA. The source material was blood. V usage is TRBV7-2 and J usage is TRBJ2-5; 10 bases align to TRBD1. The receptor was isolated from an older woman in good health. The chain's CDR3 is CASSTGDRGKETQYF. The CDR3 DNA is TGTGCCAGCAGCACCGGGGACAGGGGAAAAGAGACCCAGTACTTC.